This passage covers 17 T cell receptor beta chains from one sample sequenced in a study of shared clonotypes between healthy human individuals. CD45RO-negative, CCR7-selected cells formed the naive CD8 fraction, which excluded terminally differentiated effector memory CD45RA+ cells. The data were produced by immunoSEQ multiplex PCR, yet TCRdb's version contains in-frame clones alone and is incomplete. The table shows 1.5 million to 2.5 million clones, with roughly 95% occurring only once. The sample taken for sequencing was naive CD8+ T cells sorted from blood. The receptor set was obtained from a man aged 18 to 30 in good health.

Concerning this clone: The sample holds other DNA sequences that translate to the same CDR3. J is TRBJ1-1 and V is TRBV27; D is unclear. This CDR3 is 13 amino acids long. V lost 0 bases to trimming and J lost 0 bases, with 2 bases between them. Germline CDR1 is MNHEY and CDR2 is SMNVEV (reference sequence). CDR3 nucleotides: TGTGCCAGCAGTTTATCGCTGAACACTGAAGCTTTCTTT. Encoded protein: CASSLSLNTEAFF.

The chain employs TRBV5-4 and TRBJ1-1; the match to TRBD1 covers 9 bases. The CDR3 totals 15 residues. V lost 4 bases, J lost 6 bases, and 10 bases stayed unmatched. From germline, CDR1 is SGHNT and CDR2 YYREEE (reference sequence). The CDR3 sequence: CASSLSGTGIAEAFF. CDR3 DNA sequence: TGTGCCAGCAGCCTCTCCGGGACAGGGATCGCTGAAGCTTTCTTT.

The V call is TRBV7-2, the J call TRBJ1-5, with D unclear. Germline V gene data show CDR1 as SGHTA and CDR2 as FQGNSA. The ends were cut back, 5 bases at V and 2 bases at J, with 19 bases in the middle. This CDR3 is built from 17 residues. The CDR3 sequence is CASSPAPDFVGNQPQHF. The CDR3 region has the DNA TGTGCCAGCAGCCCCGCCCCGGACTTCGTTGGCAATCAGCCCCAGCATTTT.

The CDR3 is CASGEVRTNEKLFF. DNA for the CDR3: TGTGCCTCAGGCGAGGTTCGGACTAATGAAAAACTGTTTTTT. V usage is TRBV6-5 and J usage is TRBJ1-4; D unclear. This CDR3 has 14 residues. Germline V gene data show CDR1 as MNHEY and CDR2 as SVGAGI. The V end was cut by 11 bases, the J end by 2 bases, with 15 bases between.

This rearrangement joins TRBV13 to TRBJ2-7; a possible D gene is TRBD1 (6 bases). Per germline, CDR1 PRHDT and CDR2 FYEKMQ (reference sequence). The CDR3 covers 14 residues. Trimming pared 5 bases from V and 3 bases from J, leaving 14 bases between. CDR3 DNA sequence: TGTGCCAGCAGCGCCAGCGGACAGTTCTACGAGCAGTACTTC. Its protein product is CASSASGQFYEQYF.

CDR3 sequence reads: CASSPGQGESYEQYF. CDR3 DNA sequence: TGCGCCAGCAGCCCGGGACAGGGGGAGAGCTACGAGCAGTACTTC. The V and J genes are TRBV4-1 and TRBJ2-7; TRBD1 matches at 11 bases. Germline lookup yields CDR1 MGHRA and CDR2 YSYEKL. The CDR3 is 15 residues long. V lost 4 bases to trimming and J lost 3 bases; unmatched junction nucleotides: 5.

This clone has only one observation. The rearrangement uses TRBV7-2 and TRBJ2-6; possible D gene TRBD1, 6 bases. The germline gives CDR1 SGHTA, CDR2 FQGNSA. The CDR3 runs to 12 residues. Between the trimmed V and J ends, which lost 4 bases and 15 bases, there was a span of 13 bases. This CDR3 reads CASSSDSPALTF. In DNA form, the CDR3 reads TGTGCCAGCAGCTCGGACAGTCCGGCCCTGACTTTC.

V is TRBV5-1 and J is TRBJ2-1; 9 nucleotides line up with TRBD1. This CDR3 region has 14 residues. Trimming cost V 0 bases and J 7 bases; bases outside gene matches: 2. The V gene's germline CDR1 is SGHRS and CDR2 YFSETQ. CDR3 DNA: TGCGCCAGCAGCTTGGAGGGACAGGGTAATGAGCAGTTCTTC. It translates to CASSLEGQGNEQFF. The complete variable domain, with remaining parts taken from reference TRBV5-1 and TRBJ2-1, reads KAGVTQTPRYLIKTRGQQVTLSCSPISGHRSVSWYQQTPGQGLQFLFEYFSETQRNKGNFPGRFSGRQFSNSRSEMNVSTLELGDSALYLCASSLEGQGNEQFFGPGTRLTVL.

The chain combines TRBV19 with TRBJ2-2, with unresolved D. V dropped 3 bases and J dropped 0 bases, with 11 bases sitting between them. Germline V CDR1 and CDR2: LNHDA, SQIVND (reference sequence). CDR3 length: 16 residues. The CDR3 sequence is CASSMLADANTGELFF. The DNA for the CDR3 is TGTGCCAGTAGTATGCTCGCGGATGCGAACACCGGGGAGCTGTTTTTT.

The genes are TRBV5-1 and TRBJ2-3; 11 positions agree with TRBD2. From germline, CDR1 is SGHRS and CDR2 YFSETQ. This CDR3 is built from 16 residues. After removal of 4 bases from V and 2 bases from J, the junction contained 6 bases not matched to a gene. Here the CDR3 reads CASSPRLAGITDTQYF. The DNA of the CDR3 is TGCGCCAGCAGCCCCCGACTAGCGGGGATCACAGATACGCAGTATTTT.

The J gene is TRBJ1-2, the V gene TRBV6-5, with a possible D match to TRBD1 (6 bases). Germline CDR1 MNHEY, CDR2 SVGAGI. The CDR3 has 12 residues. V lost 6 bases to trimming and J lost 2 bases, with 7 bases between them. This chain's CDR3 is CASSGQNYGYTF. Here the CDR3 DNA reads TGTGCCAGCAGCGGACAGAACTATGGCTACACCTTC.

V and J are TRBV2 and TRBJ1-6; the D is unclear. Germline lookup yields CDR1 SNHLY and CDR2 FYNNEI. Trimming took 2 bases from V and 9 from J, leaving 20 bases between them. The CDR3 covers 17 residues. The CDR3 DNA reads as TGTGCCAGCAGTGAACCCGGAAGACCGACTGAGGGTTCACCCCTCCACTTT. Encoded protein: CASSEPGRPTEGSPLHF.

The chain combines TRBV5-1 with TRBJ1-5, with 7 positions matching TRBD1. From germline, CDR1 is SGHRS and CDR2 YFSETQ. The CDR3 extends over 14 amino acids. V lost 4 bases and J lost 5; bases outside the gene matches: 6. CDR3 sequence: CASSLNRGDQPQHF. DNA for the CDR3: TGCGCCAGCAGCCTCAACAGGGGTGATCAGCCCCAGCATTTT.

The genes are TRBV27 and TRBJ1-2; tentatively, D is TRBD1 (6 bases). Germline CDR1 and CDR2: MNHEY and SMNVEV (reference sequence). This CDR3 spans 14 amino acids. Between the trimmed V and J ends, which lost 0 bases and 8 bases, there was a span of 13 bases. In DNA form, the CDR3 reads TGTGCCAGCAGTTTATCCACAGGGATAGAGGGCTACACCTTC. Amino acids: CASSLSTGIEGYTF.

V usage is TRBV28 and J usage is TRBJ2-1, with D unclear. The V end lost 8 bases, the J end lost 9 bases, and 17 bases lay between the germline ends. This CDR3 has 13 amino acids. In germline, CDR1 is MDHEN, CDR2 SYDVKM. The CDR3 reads CASQFMGQVEQFF. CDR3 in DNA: TGTGCCAGCCAGTTTATGGGCCAGGTTGAGCAGTTCTTC.

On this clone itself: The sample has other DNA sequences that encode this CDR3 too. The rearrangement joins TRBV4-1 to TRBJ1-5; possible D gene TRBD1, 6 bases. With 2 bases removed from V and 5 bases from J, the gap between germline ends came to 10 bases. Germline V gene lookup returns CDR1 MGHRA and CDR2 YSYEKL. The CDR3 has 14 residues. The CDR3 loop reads CASSQRGGDQPQHF. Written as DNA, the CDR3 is TGCGCCAGCAGCCAACGAGGGGGAGATCAGCCCCAGCATTTT.

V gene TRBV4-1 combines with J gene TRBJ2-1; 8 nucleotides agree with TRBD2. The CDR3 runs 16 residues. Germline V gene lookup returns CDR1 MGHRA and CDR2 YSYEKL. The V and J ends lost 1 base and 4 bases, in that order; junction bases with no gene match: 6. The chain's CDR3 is CASSQGPGLDYNEQFF. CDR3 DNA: TGCGCCAGCAGCCAAGGTCCGGGACTAGATTACAATGAGCAGTTCTTC.